This section outlines one T cell receptor beta chain sequence together with its context. The CDR3 has 16 amino acids. Trimming removed 0 bases from V and 5 bases from J; junction bases left unmatched: 4. From germline, CDR1 is SGHRS and CDR2 YFSETQ. The PCR contained 60 Vbeta and 13 Jbeta primers. Sequencing was performed with immunoSEQ multiplex PCR; in TCRdb, only in-frame clones are kept and a portion is missing. The profile covers 80,000 to 100,000 clones, with roughly four fifths appearing a single time and roughly 3.5% taken by the ten largest. This entry is derived from a study of cytomegalovirus exposure and HLA in healthy donors.

This chain links TRBV5-1 with TRBJ2-5, with 13 bases that match TRBD2. Material: PBMCs. This sequence was found in a female donor in good health and CMV-seropositive. CDR3 residues: CASSLGGLAGSETQYF. DNA for the CDR3: TGCGCCAGCAGCTTGGGGGGACTAGCGGGATCGGAGACCCAGTACTTC.